This T cell receptor beta chain was obtained from a study of T-cell memory formation after mild COVID-19. Trimming shortened V by 6 bases and J by 3 bases, and 26 bases separated the two germline ends. From germline, CDR1 is MGHRA and CDR2 YSYEKL. The CDR3 consists of 19 residues. TCRdb re-analysed the 5' RACE reads in MiXCR, keeping a single row per CDR3 protein. The repertoire holds approximately 260,000 distinct CDR3 sequences, with 16% as singletons. This chain connects TRBV4-1 to TRBJ2-2, with a weak D call TRBD1 (8 bases). The clonotype was recovered from a man between 18 and 35 years old who had mild COVID-19 (a few samples of this study predate the infection). Cell type and time point are not known. Material: PBMCs or a T cell subset sorted from them (not recorded which). The CDR3 here is CASSLPRGRQGGHTGELFF. The CDR3 nucleotides are TGCGCCAGCAGTCTCCCCAGGGGGCGCCAGGGGGGGCACACCGGGGAGCTGTTTTTT.